This is a list of T cell receptor beta chains from one sample in a study of beta chain features in type 1 diabetes. The repertoire was sequenced with immunoSEQ multiplex PCR; TCRdb's copy has only in-frame clones and lacks some. The sample records 620,000 or so clones, roughly a sixth being singletons. Sequenced material: naive CD4+ T cells from blood. The receptor set was obtained from a man younger than 35 in good health. CDR3s include the opening cysteine and the closing phenylalanine or tryptophan. D genes are given only for firm matches. Expanded clones are given a class, and other clones once, few, many or no size at all.

D gene | J gene | clone size | V gene | CDR3 protein | CDR3 DNA
TRBD2 | TRBJ2-5 | few | TRBV7-9 | CASSLGSGGASETQYF | TGTGCCAGCAGCCTAGGTAGCGGGGGGGCCTCGGAGACCCAGTACTTC
. | TRBJ1-2 | . | TRBV5-1 | CASSTTKDGYTF | TGCGCCAGCAGCACAACAAAGGATGGCTACACCTTC
TRBD2 | TRBJ2-5 | . | TRBV7-9 | CASSYSGGQETQYF | TGTGCCAGCAGTTATAGCGGGGGGCAAGAGACCCAGTACTTC
TRBD1 | TRBJ2-1 | few | TRBV2 | CASRRDRVLNNEQFF | TGTGCCAGCCGTCGGGACAGGGTCTTGAACAATGAGCAGTTCTTC
TRBD1 | TRBJ1-2 | few | TRBV7-3 | CASSTGQGNYGYTF | TGTGCCAGCAGCACTGGACAGGGAAACTATGGCTACACCTTC
TRBD2 | TRBJ2-7 | few | TRBV9 | CASSVNSGGYYEQYF | TGTGCCAGCAGCGTGAATAGCGGGGGCTACTACGAGCAGTACTTC
. | TRBJ1-6 | few | TRBV7-6 | CASSLNRVGNSPLHF | TGTGCCAGCAGCCTCAACAGGGTCGGGAATTCACCCCTCCACTTT
TRBD1 | TRBJ1-1 | few | TRBV10-3 | CAISETRQGKNTEAFF | TGTGCCATCAGCGAAACCAGACAGGGTAAAAACACTGAAGCTTTCTTT
. | TRBJ2-1 | few | TRBV4-2 | CASSQDFQGSSYNEQFF | TGTGCCAGCAGCCAAGATTTCCAGGGCAGCTCCTACAATGAGCAGTTCTTC
. | TRBJ1-3 | . | TRBV7-9 | CASREPAFRIPSGNTIYF | TGTGCCAGCAGGGAACCCGCGTTCCGGATACCCTCGGGAAACACCATATATTTT
. | TRBJ2-1 | . | TRBV19 | CASSIPPVNEQFF | TGTGCCAGTAGTATCCCCCCCGTGAATGAGCAGTTCTTC
TRBD1 | TRBJ2-7 | . | TRBV29-1 | CSVSLGTGSYEQYF | TGCAGCGTTAGTTTGGGGACAGGGTCCTACGAGCAGTACTTC
TRBD2 | TRBJ2-7 | . | TRBV7-9 | CASTPPQLAGSYEQYF | TGTGCCAGCACCCCACCCCAGCTAGCGGGGAGCTACGAGCAGTACTTC
. | TRBJ1-5 | . | TRBV25-1 | CASSVGQGDQPQHF | TGTGCCAGCAGTGTTGGGCAGGGAGATCAGCCCCAGCATTTT
. | TRBJ2-5 | few | TRBV28 | CASSWGQETQYF | TGTGCCAGCAGTTGGGGACAAGAGACCCAGTACTTC
. | TRBJ1-1 | . | TRBV30 | CAWRRQINTEAFF | TGTGCCTGGAGACGTCAAATAAACACTGAAGCTTTCTTT
. | TRBJ2-2 | . | TRBV4-1 | CASSQPGQTNTGELFF | TGCGCCAGCAGCCAACCCGGACAGACGAACACCGGGGAGCTGTTTTTT
. | TRBJ2-7 | . | TRBV15 | CATSLDPSREQYF | TGTGCCACCAGCCTAGACCCCTCGCGGGAGCAGTACTTC
. | TRBJ2-6 | . | TRBV19 | CATRPLETGANVLTF | TGTGCCACCCGCCCCCTAGAAACTGGGGCCAACGTCCTGACTTTC
. | TRBJ2-2 | . | TRBV13 | CASSLRQTGELFF | TGTGCCAGCAGCTTAAGGCAAACCGGGGAGCTGTTTTTT
. | TRBJ1-1 | . | TRBV10-3 | CASTGIQDTEAFF | TGTGCCTCAACAGGGATACAGGACACTGAAGCTTTCTTT
. | TRBJ2-2 | few | TRBV29-1 | CSVDGQSTGELFF | TGCAGCGTTGACGGACAGTCCACCGGGGAGCTGTTTTTT
. | TRBJ2-5 | few | TRBV7-9 | CASSLMDKRETQYF | TGTGCCAGCAGCTTAATGGACAAGAGAGAGACCCAGTACTTC
TRBD1 | TRBJ2-1 | . | TRBV7-9 | CASSRDREQFF | TGTGCCAGCAGCCGGGACAGGGAGCAGTTCTTC
TRBD1 | TRBJ2-5 | . | TRBV5-1 | CASSWDRGQETQYF | TGCGCCAGCAGCTGGGACAGGGGGCAAGAGACCCAGTACTTC
. | TRBJ1-1 | few | TRBV29-1 | CSDSQPGKEAFF | TGCAGCGATAGTCAACCGGGAAAGGAAGCTTTCTTT
TRBD2 | TRBJ2-1 | . | TRBV7-2 | CASSLARLAGGSEQFF | TGTGCCAGCAGCTTAGCCCGACTAGCGGGAGGGTCTGAGCAGTTCTTC
. | TRBJ2-5 | . | TRBV14 | CASSQGMRQFETQYF | TGTGCCAGCAGCCAAGGAATGCGACAGTTCGAGACCCAGTACTTC
TRBD2 | TRBJ2-1 | . | TRBV6-5 | CASSYSVAGGQHEQFF | TGTGCCAGCAGTTACTCAGTGGCGGGGGGGCAGCATGAGCAGTTCTTC
TRBD2 | TRBJ2-1 | few | TRBV11-1 | CASSLDGLAGEYNEQFF | TGTGCCAGCAGCTTAGATGGACTAGCGGGTGAGTACAATGAGCAGTTCTTC
. | TRBJ1-3 | few | TRBV9 | CASSAGHPSSGNTIYF | TGTGCCAGCAGCGCTGGACATCCGAGCTCTGGAAACACCATATATTTT
TRBD2 | TRBJ2-2 | few | TRBV30 | CAWSLGLAGTGELFF | TGTGCCTGGAGCCTAGGACTAGCGGGCACCGGGGAGCTGTTTTTT
. | TRBJ1-4 | few | TRBV19 | CASSREEGASEKLFF | TGTGCCAGTAGCCGGGAAGAAGGGGCAAGTGAAAAACTGTTTTTT
TRBD2 | TRBJ2-7 | . | TRBV28 | CASRPGWEGGEQYF | TGTGCCAGCAGACCAGGGTGGGAGGGTGGCGAGCAGTACTTC
. | TRBJ1-6 | . | TRBV9 | CASSVGQEGNSPLHF | TGTGCCAGCAGCGTAGGACAAGAAGGTAATTCACCCCTCCACTTT
. | TRBJ1-2 | few | TRBV19 | CASSRGNYGYTF | TGTGCCAGTAGTCGTGGGAACTATGGCTACACCTTC
. | TRBJ1-1 | few | TRBV5-6 | CASSLAGGLAAEAFF | TGTGCCAGCAGCTTGGCTGGAGGGTTAGCGGCTGAAGCTTTCTTT
TRBD2 | TRBJ2-3 | few | TRBV18 | CASSPFGTSGLTDTQYF | TGTGCCAGCTCACCCTTTGGGACTAGCGGACTCACAGATACGCAGTATTTT
TRBD1 | TRBJ2-1 | . | TRBV9 | CASSRTPGQGIEQFF | TGTGCCAGCAGTCGTACACCGGGACAGGGAATTGAGCAGTTCTTC
. | TRBJ1-1 | few | TRBV4-3 | CASSKGSQRNTEAFF | TGCGCCAGCAGCAAGGGATCACAGAGGAACACTGAAGCTTTCTTT
. | TRBJ2-7 | . | TRBV5-1 | CASSEQSYEQYF | TGCGCCAGCAGCGAACAGTCCTACGAGCAGTACTTC
. | TRBJ1-4 | . | TRBV25-1 | CASSDQGPEKLFF | TGTGCCAGCAGTGATCAGGGACCCGAAAAACTGTTTTTT
. | TRBJ2-7 | few | TRBV5-1 | CASSSTGPSYEQYF | TGCGCCAGCAGCTCAACGGGGCCCTCCTACGAGCAGTACTTC
TRBD2 | TRBJ2-7 | . | TRBV5-1 | CASRGLLAGNEQYF | TGCGCCAGCAGAGGGTTACTAGCGGGAAACGAGCAGTACTTC
. | TRBJ1-1 | . | TRBV6-5 | CASRQGRGMNTEAFF | TGTGCCAGCAGGCAGGGAAGGGGAATGAACACTGAAGCTTTCTTT
. | TRBJ2-1 | few | TRBV9 | CASSASVRSSYNEQFF | TGTGCCAGCAGCGCGTCTGTAAGGAGCTCCTACAATGAGCAGTTCTTC
TRBD1 | TRBJ2-3 | few | TRBV28 | CASSLPGQGTDTQYF | TGTGCCAGCAGCTTACCGGGACAGGGGACAGATACGCAGTATTTT
TRBD1 | TRBJ1-2 | few | TRBV2 | CASMVQGGSDGYTF | TGTGCCAGCATGGTACAGGGGGGGAGCGATGGCTACACCTTC
. | TRBJ2-3 | many | TRBV2 | CASSTRPTDTQYF | TGTGCCAGCAGTACCCGTCCCACAGATACGCAGTATTTT
. | TRBJ2-2 | few | TRBV30 | CAWSRTYTGELFF | TGTGCCTGGAGTAGAACCTACACCGGGGAGCTGTTTTTT
TRBD1 | TRBJ2-1 | . | TRBV5-1 | CASTTQGASHNEQFF | TGCGCCAGCACCACACAGGGGGCTAGTCACAATGAGCAGTTCTTC
TRBD2 | TRBJ2-1 | few | TRBV28 | CASSRQGGLVANEQFF | TGTGCCAGCAGTCGCCAAGGGGGACTAGTGGCCAATGAGCAGTTCTTC
TRBD2 | TRBJ2-1 | . | TRBV5-4 | CASSLGLAGFNRAEQFF | TGTGCCAGCAGCTTAGGACTAGCGGGTTTTAATCGCGCTGAGCAGTTCTTC